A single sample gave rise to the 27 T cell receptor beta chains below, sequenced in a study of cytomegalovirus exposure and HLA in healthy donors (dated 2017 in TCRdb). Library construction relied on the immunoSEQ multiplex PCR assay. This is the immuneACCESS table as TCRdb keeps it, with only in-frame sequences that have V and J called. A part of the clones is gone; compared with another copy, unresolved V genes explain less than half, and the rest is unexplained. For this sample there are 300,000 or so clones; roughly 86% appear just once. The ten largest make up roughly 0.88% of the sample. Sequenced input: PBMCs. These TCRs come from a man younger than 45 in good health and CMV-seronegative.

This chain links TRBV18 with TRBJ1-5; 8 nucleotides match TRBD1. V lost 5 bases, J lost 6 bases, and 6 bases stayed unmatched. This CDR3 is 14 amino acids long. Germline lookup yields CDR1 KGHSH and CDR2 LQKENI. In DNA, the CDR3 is TGTGCCAGCTCATTGGACAGGGATCGTCAGCCCCAGCATTTT. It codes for CASSLDRDRQPQHF. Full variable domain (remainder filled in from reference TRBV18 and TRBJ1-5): NAGVMQNPRHLVRRRGQEARLRCSPMKGHSHVYWYRQLPEEGLKFMVYLQKENIIDESGMPKERFSAEFPKEGPSILRIQQVVRGDSAAYFCASSLDRDRQPQHFGDGTRLSIL.

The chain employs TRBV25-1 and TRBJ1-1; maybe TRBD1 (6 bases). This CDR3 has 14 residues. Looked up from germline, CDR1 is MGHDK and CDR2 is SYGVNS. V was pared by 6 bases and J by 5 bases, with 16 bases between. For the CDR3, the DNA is TGTGCCAGCAGAACACAGGGCACTCAGACTGAAGCTTTCTTT. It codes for CASRTQGTQTEAFF.

The CDR3 DNA follows: TGTGCCAGCAGCGCCCACGTAGGGACTTACGAGCAGTACTTC. This gives the protein CASSAHVGTYEQYF. The chain joins TRBV7-2 to TRBJ2-7; D is perhaps TRBD2 (6 bases). Deletions cut 5 bases from V and 4 bases from J, with 15 bases between. From germline, CDR1 is SGHTA and CDR2 FQGNSA. The CDR3 is 14 amino acids. The entire variable domain, with the rest obtained from reference TRBV7-2 and TRBJ2-7, is as follows: GAGVSQSPSNKVTEKGKDVELRCDPISGHTALYWYRQSLGQGLEFLIYFQGNSAPDKSGLPSDRFSAERTGGSVSTLTIQRTQQEDSAVYLCASSAHVGTYEQYFGPGTRLTVT.

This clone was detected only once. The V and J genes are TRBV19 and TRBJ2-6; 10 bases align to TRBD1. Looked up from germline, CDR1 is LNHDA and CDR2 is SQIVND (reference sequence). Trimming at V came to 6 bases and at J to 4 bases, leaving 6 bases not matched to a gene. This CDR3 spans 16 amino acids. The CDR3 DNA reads TGTGCCAGTAGGAGACAGGGGGCGCAGGGGGCCAACGTCCTGACTTTC. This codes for CASRRQGAQGANVLTF. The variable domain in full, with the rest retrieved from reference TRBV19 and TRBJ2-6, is DGGITQSPKYLFRKEGQNVTLSCEQNLNHDAMYWYRQDPGQGLRLIYYSQIVNDFQKGDIAEGYSVSREKKESFPLTVTSAQKNPTAFYLCASRRQGAQGANVLTFGAGSRLTVL.

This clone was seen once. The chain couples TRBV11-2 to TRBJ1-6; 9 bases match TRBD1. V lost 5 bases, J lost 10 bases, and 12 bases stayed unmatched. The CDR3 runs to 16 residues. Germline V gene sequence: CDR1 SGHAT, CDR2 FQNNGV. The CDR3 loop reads CASSPGQGQGESPLHF. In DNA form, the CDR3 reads TGTGCCAGCAGCCCCGGACAGGGGCAGGGAGAATCACCCCTCCACTTT.

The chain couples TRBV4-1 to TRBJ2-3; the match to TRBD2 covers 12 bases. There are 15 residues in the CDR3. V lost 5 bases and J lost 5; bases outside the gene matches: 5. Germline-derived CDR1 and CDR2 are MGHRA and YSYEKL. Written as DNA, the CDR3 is TGCGCCAGCAGCTTCAGACTAGCGGGGGTAGATACGCAGTATTTT. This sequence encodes CASSFRLAGVDTQYF.

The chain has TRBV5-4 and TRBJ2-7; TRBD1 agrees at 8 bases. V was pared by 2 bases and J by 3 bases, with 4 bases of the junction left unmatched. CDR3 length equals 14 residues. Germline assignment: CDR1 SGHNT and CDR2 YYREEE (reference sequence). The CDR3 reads CASSLETGGYEQYF. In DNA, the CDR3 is TGTGCCAGCAGCTTAGAAACAGGGGGCTACGAGCAGTACTTC.

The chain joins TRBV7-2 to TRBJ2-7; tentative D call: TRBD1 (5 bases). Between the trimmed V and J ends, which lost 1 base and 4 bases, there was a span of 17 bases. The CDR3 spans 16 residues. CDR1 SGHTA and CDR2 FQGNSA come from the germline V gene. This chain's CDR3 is CASSLDPGFKGYEQYF. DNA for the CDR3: TGTGCCAGCAGCTTAGACCCGGGTTTTAAGGGGTACGAGCAGTACTTC.

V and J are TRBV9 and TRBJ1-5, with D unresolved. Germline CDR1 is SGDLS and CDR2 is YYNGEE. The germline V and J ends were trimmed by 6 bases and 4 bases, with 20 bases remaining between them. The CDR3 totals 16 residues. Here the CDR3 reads CASIGLGETGNQPQHF. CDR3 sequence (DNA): TGTGCCAGCATCGGGCTCGGGGAAACCGGGAATCAGCCCCAGCATTTT.

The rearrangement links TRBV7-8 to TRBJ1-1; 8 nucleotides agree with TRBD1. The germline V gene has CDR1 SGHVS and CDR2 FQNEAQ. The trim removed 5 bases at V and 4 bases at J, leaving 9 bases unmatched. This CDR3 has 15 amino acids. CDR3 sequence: CASSLDRAIGTEAFF. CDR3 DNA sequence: TGTGCCAGCAGCCTGGACAGGGCGATTGGCACTGAAGCTTTCTTT.

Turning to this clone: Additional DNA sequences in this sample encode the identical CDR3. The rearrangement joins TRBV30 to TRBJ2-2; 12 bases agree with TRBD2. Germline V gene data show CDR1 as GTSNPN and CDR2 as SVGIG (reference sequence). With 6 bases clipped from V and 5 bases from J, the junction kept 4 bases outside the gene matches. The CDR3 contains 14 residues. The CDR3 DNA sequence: TGTGCCTGTCTAGCGGGGGGGCGAACCGGGGAGCTGTTTTTT. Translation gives CACLAGGRTGELFF.

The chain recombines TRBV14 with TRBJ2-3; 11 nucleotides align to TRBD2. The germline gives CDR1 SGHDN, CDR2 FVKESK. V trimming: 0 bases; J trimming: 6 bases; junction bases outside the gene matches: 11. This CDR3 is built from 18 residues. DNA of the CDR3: TGTGCCAGCAGCCAAGACAGGAGGACTAGCGGGTTGAAGGATACGCAGTATTTT. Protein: CASSQDRRTSGLKDTQYF.

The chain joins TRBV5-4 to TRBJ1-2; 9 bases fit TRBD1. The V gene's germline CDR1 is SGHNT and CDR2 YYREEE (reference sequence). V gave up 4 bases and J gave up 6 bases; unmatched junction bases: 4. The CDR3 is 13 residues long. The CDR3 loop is CASSPRTGDGYTF. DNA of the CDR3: TGTGCCAGCAGCCCAAGGACAGGGGATGGCTACACCTTC.

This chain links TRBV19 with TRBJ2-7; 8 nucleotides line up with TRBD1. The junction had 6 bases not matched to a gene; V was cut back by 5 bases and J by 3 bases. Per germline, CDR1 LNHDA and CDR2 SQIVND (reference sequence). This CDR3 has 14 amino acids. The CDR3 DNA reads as TGTGCCAGTAGTCCGGGACAGGTTTTCTACGAGCAGTACTTC. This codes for CASSPGQVFYEQYF.

CDR3 sequence (DNA): TGTGCTAGTGGACCGGGACAGGGTTACGAGCAGTACTTC. Translating gives CASGPGQGYEQYF. The J gene is TRBJ2-7, the V gene TRBV12-5, with 9 bases fitting TRBD1. There are 13 residues in the CDR3. Germline V lookup: CDR1 LGHNT, CDR2 FRNRAP. V lost 6 bases to trimming and J lost 4 bases; unmatched junction nucleotides: 4.

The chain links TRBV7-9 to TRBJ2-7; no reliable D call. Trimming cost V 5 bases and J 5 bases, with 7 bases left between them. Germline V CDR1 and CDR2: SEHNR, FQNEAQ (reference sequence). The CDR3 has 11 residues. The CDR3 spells CASSPPNEQYF. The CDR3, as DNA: TGTGCCAGCAGCCCCCCTAACGAGCAGTACTTC.

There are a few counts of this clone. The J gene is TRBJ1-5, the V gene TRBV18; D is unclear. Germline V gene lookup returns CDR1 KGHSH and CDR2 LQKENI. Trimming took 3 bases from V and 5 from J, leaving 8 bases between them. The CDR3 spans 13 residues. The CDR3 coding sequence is TGTGCCAGCTCACCGAGTCTGGATCAGCCCCAGCATTTT. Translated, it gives CASSPSLDQPQHF. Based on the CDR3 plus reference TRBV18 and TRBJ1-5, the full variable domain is NAGVMQNPRHLVRRRGQEARLRCSPMKGHSHVYWYRQLPEEGLKFMVYLQKENIIDESGMPKERFSAEFPKEGPSILRIQQVVRGDSAAYFCASSPSLDQPQHFGDGTRLSIL.

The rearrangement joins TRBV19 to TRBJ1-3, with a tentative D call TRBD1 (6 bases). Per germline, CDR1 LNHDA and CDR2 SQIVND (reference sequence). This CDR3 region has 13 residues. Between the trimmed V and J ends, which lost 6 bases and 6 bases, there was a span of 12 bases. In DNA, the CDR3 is TGTGCCAGTAGCGGGGGGGCGAAAAACACCATATATTTT. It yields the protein CASSGGAKNTIYF.

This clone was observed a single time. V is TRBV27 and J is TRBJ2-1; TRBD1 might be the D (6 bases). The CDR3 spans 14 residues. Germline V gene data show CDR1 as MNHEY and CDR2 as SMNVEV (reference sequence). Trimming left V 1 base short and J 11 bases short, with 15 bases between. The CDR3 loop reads CASSLLEQGPKQFF. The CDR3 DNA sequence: TGTGCCAGCAGTTTATTGGAACAGGGACCCAAGCAGTTCTTC.

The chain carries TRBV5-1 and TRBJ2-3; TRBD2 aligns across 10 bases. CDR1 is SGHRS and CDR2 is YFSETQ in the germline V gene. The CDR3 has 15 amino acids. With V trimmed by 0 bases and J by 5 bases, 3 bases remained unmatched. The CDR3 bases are TGCGCCAGCAGCTTGGAGGGACTAGCGTTAGATACGCAGTATTTT. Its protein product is CASSLEGLALDTQYF. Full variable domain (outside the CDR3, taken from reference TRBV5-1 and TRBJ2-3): KAGVTQTPRYLIKTRGQQVTLSCSPISGHRSVSWYQQTPGQGLQFLFEYFSETQRNKGNFPGRFSGRQFSNSRSEMNVSTLELGDSALYLCASSLEGLALDTQYFGPGTRLTVL.

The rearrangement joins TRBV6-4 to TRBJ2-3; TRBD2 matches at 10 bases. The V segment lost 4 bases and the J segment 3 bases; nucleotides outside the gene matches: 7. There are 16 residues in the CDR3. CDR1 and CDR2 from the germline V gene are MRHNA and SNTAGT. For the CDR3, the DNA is TGTGCCAGCAGTGTCTCTAGCGGGGGTTGGACAGATACGCAGTATTTT. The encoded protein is CASSVSSGGWTDTQYF.

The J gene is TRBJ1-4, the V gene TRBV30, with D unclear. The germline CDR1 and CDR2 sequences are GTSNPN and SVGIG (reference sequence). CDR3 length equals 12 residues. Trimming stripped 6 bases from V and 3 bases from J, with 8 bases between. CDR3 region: CACRGPNEKLFF. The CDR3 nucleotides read TGTGCCTGTCGGGGTCCTAATGAAAAACTGTTTTTT.

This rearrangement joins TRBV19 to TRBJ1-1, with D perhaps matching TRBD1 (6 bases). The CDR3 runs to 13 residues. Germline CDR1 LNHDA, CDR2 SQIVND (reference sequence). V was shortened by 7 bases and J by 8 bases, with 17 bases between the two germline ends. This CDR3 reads CASTSTGGSEAFF. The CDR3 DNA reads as TGTGCCAGTACCTCAACGGGGGGCAGCGAAGCTTTCTTT. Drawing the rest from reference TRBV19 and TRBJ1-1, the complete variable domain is DGGITQSPKYLFRKEGQNVTLSCEQNLNHDAMYWYRQDPGQGLRLIYYSQIVNDFQKGDIAEGYSVSREKKESFPLTVTSAQKNPTAFYLCASTSTGGSEAFFGQGTRLTVV.

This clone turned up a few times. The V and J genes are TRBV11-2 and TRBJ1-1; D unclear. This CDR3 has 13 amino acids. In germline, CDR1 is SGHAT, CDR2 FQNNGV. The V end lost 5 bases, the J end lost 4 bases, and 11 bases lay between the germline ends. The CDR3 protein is CASSRFISTEAFF. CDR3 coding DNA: TGTGCCAGCAGCCGCTTTATCAGCACTGAAGCTTTCTTT.

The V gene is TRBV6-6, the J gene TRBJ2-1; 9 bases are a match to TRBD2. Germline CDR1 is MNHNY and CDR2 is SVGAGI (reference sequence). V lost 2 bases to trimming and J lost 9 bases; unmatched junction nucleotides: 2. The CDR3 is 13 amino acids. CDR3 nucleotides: TGTGCCAGCAGTTACGGCGGGAGGGGTGAGCAGTTCTTC. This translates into CASSYGGRGEQFF.

The CDR3 sequence: CATSRDGQGLVTEAFF. CDR3 nucleotide sequence: TGTGCCACCAGCAGAGATGGTCAGGGGCTGGTCACTGAAGCTTTCTTT. V and J are TRBV15 and TRBJ1-1, with D perhaps TRBD1 (6 bases). The CDR3 spans 16 residues. Germline CDR1 reads LNHNV; CDR2 reads YYDKDF (reference sequence). V was clipped by 0 bases and J by 4 bases, with 15 bases between them.

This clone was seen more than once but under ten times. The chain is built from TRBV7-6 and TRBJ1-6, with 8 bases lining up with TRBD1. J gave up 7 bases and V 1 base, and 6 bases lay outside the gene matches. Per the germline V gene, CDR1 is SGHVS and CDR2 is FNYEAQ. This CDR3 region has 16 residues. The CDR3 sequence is CASSLGGQGLNSPLHF. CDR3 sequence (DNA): TGTGCCAGCAGCTTAGGCGGACAGGGATTGAATTCACCCCTCCACTTT.